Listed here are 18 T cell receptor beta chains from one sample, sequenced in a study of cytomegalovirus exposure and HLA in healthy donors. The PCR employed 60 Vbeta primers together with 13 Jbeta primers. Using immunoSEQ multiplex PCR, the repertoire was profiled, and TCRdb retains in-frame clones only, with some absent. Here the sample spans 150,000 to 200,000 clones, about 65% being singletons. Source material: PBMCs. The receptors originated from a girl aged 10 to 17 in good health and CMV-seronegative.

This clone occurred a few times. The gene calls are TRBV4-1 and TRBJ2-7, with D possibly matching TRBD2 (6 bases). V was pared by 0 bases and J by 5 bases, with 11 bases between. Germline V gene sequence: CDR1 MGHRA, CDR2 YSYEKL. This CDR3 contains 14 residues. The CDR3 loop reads CASSQETSIDEQYF. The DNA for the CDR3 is TGCGCCAGCAGCCAAGAAACTAGCATCGACGAGCAGTACTTC.

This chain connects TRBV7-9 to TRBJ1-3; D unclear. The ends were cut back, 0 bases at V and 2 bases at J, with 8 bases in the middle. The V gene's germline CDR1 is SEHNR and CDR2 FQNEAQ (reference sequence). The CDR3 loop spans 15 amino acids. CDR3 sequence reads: CASSLAPGAGNTIYF. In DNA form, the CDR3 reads TGTGCCAGCAGCTTAGCCCCCGGAGCTGGAAACACCATATATTTT. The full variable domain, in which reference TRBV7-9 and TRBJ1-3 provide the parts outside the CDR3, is DTGVSQNPRHKITKRGQNVTFRCDPISEHNRLYWYRQTLGQGPEFLTYFQNEAQLEKSRLLSDRFSAERPKGSFSTLEIQRTEQGDSAMYLCASSLAPGAGNTIYFGEGSWLTVV.

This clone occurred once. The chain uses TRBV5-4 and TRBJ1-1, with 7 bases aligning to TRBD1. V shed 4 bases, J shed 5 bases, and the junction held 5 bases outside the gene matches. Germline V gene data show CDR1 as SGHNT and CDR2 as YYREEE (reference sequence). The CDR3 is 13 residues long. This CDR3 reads CASSENRGTEAFF. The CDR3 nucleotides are TGTGCCAGCAGCGAAAACAGGGGAACTGAAGCTTTCTTT.

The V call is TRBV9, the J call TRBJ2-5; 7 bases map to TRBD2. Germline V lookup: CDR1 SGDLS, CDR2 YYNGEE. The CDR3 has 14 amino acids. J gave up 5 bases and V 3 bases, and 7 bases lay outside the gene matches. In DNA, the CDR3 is TGTGCCAGCAGCGCCGGGACTACTAGCGAGACCCAGTACTTC. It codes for CASSAGTTSETQYF.

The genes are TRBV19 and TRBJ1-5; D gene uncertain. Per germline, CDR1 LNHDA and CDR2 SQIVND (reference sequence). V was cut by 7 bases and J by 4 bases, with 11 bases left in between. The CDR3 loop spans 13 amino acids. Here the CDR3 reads CASNPTLNQPQHF. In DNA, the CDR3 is TGTGCCAGTAACCCGACTTTGAATCAGCCCCAGCATTTT. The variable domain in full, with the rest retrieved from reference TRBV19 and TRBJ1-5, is DGGITQSPKYLFRKEGQNVTLSCEQNLNHDAMYWYRQDPGQGLRLIYYSQIVNDFQKGDIAEGYSVSREKKESFPLTVTSAQKNPTAFYLCASNPTLNQPQHFGDGTRLSIL.

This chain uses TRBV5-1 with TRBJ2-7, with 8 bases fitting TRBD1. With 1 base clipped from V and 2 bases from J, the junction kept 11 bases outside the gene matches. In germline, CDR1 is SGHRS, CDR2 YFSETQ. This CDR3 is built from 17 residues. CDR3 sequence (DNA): TGCGCCAGCAGCTTGATTACCGGGACAGGCCAAACCTACGAGCAGTACTTC. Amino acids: CASSLITGTGQTYEQYF.

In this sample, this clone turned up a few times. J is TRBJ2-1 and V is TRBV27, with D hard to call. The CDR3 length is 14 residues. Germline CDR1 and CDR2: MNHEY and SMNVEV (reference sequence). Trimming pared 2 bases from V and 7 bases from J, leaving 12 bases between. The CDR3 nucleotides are TGTGCCAGCAGTTTACTCGGCGTGCGGAATGAGCAGTTCTTC. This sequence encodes CASSLLGVRNEQFF.

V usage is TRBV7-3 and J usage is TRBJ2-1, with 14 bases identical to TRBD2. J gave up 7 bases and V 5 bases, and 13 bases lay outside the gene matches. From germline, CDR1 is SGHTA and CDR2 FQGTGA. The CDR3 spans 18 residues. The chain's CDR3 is CASSGPGTSGGFFNEQFF. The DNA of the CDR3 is TGTGCCAGCAGCGGCCCCGGGACTAGCGGGGGTTTTTTTAATGAGCAGTTCTTC.

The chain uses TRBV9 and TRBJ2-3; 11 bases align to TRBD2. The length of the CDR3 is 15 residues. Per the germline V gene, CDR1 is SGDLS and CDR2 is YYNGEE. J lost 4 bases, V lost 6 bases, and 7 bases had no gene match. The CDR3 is CASTVTGLAADTQYF. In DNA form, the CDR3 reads TGTGCCAGCACGGTCACGGGACTAGCGGCAGATACGCAGTATTTT.

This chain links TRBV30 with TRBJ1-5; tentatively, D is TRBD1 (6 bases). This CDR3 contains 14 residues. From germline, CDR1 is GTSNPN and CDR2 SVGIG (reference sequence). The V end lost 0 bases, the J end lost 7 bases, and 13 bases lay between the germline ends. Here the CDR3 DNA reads TGTGCCTGGAGTGTACAGGGCCATGAGCAGCCCCAGCATTTT. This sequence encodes CAWSVQGHEQPQHF.

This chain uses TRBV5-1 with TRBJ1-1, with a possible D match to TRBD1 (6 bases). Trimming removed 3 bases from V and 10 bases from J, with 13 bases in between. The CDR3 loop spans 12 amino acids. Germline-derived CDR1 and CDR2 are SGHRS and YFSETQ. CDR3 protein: CASSWNREGAFF. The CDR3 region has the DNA TGCGCCAGCAGCTGGAACAGGGAGGGAGCTTTCTTT.

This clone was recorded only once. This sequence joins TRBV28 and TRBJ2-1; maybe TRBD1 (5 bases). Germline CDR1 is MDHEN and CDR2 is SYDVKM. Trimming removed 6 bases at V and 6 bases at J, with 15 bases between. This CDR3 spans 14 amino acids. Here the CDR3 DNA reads TGTGCCAGCAGCCAAACAGGCCTTACCAATGAGCAGTTCTTC. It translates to CASSQTGLTNEQFF.

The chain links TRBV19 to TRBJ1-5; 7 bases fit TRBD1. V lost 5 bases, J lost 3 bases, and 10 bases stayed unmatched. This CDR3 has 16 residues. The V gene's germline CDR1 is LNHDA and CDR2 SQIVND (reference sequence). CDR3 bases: TGTGCCAGTAGTGCCTCCGGGACAGAAAACAATCAGCCCCAGCATTTT. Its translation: CASSASGTENNQPQHF.

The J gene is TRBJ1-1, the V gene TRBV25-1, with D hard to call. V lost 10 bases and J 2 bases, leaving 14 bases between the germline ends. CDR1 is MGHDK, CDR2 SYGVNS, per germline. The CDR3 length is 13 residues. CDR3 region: CATSIGYNTEAFF. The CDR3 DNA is TGTGCCACCAGCATCGGGTACAACACTGAAGCTTTCTTT.

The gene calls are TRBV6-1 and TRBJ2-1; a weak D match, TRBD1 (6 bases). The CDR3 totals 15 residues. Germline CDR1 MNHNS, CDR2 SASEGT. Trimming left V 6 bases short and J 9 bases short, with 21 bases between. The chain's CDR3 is CASSYRVGSYGEQFF. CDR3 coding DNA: TGTGCCAGCAGCTACAGGGTAGGGTCTTACGGTGAGCAGTTCTTC.

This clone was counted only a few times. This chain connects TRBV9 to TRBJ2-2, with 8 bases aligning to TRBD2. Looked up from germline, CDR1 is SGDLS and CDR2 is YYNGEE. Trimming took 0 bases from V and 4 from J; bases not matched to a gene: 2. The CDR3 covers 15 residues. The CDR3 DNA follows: TGTGCCAGCAGCGTAGGCGGGGGGACCACCGGGGAGCTGTTTTTT. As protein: CASSVGGGTTGELFF.

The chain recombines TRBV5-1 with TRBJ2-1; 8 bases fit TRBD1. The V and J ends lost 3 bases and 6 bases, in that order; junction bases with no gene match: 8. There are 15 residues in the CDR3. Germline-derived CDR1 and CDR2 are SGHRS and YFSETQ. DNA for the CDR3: TGCGCCAGCAGCTCCCGCGGGACAGGTATCAATGAGCAGTTCTTC. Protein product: CASSSRGTGINEQFF. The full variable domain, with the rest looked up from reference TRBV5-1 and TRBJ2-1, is KAGVTQTPRYLIKTRGQQVTLSCSPISGHRSVSWYQQTPGQGLQFLFEYFSETQRNKGNFPGRFSGRQFSNSRSEMNVSTLELGDSALYLCASSSRGTGINEQFFGPGTRLTVL.

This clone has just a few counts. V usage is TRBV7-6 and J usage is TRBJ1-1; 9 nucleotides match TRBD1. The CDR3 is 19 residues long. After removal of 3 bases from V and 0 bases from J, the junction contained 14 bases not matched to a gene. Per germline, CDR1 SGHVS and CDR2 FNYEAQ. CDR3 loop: CASSFPGGRTGEMNTEAFF. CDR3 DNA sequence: TGTGCCAGCAGCTTTCCCGGTGGGCGGACAGGGGAGATGAACACTGAAGCTTTCTTT.